This is a list of T cell receptor beta chains from one sample in a study of blood T cell repertoires in COVID-19. Produced via immunoSEQ multiplex PCR; TCRdb's table is partial and in-frame only. The sample comprises about 250,000 clones, 89% of which are singletons, and around 4.6% rests with the top ten. Sequences were obtained from peripheral blood. The receptors were sampled from a woman aged 40 to 50 who had recovered from COVID-19. The CDR3 runs from the conserved cysteine through the conserved F or W. Each record gives: D gene, clone size, J gene, V gene, CDR3 DNA, CDR3 protein. D genes are given only for firm matches. Not all rows give a size; the values are once, few, many and, for expanded clones, a class.

D: TRBD1
size: .
J: TRBJ2-7
V: TRBV12-5
DNA: TGTGCTAGTGGTTTAGTGACAGGGGGCTACGAGCAGTACTTC
CDR3: CASGLVTGGYEQYF

D: .
size: .
J: TRBJ1-4
V: TRBV7-6
DNA: TGTGCCAGCAGCTTACAAGACAGCGGGATTGCAAAACTGTTTTTT
CDR3: CASSLQDSGIAKLFF

D: .
size: .
J: TRBJ1-2
V: TRBV2
DNA: TGTGCCAGCAGCGAGGACTGGGCGTTTGATGGCTACACCTTC
CDR3: CASSEDWAFDGYTF

D: .
size: .
J: TRBJ1-1
V: TRBV6-5
DNA: TGTGCCAGCAGTTTAACAAGGAACACTGAAGCTTTCTTT
CDR3: CASSLTRNTEAFF

D: .
size: .
J: TRBJ1-2
V: TRBV3-1/TRBV3-2
DNA: TGTGCCAGCAGCCACGAGTACCATGGCTACACCTTC
CDR3: CASSHEYHGYTF

D: TRBD1
size: .
J: TRBJ1-1
V: TRBV28
DNA: TGTGCCAGCAGTTATCCTGACAGGGCGGGTACTGAAGCTTTCTTT
CDR3: CASSYPDRAGTEAFF

D: TRBD1
size: .
J: TRBJ1-3
V: TRBV19
DNA: TGTGCCAGTAGACATACAGGGGGAGGAAACACCATATATTTT
CDR3: CASRHTGGGNTIYF

D: .
size: .
J: TRBJ2-5
V: TRBV24-1
DNA: TGTGCCACCAGTGATCCCGACTTCCCCCAGTACTTC
CDR3: CATSDPDFPQYF

D: TRBD2
size: .
J: TRBJ2-3
V: TRBV2
DNA: TGTGCCAGCAGCAAACTAGCGGAAAGCACAGATACGCAGTATTTT
CDR3: CASSKLAESTDTQYF

D: .
size: .
J: TRBJ1-6
V: TRBV2
DNA: TGTGCCAGCAGTGCTAGTTCACCCCTCCACTTT
CDR3: CASSASSPLHF

D: .
size: .
J: TRBJ1-1
V: TRBV12-3/TRBV12-4
DNA: TGTGCCAGCAGTTTAGAGTACACAGAAAAAGCTTTCTTT
CDR3: CASSLEYTEKAFF

D: TRBD1
size: .
J: TRBJ1-4
V: TRBV5-1
DNA: TGCGCCAGCTACCCTGGCACAGGGGGCTATGAAAAACTGTTTTTT
CDR3: CASYPGTGGYEKLFF

D: TRBD2
size: .
J: TRBJ2-1
V: TRBV4-2
DNA: TGTGCCAGCAGCATAGAGCGGGAGGCCTACAATGAGCAGTTCTTC
CDR3: CASSIEREAYNEQFF

D: .
size: few
J: TRBJ1-2
V: TRBV6-2/TRBV6-3
DNA: TGTGCCAGCAGCCCCCCACCACAGGGTGAAGGCTACACCTTC
CDR3: CASSPPPQGEGYTF

D: .
size: .
J: TRBJ2-5
V: TRBV2
DNA: TGTGCCAGCAGTGAACCCCCATATAGACAGCCCCAAGAGACCCAGTACTTC
CDR3: CASSEPPYRQPQETQYF

D: .
size: .
J: TRBJ2-2
V: TRBV11-2
DNA: TGTGCCAGCAGAACTACTGTAAAGCTGTTTTTT
CDR3: CASRTTVKLFF

D: .
size: .
J: TRBJ2-4
V: TRBV5-1
DNA: TGCGCCAGCAGCTTGGGGGTGGGCCAAACGGCCATTCAGTACTTC
CDR3: CASSLGVGQTAIQYF

D: .
size: .
J: TRBJ1-1
V: TRBV16
DNA: TGTGCCAGCAGTGGACAGCAGAACACTGAAGCTTTCTTT
CDR3: CASSGQQNTEAFF

D: .
size: .
J: TRBJ2-7
V: TRBV6-2/TRBV6-3
DNA: TGTGCCAGCAGTTACCCCTACGGTCCCTACGAGCAGTACTTC
CDR3: CASSYPYGPYEQYF

D: TRBD1
size: .
J: TRBJ2-3
V: TRBV28
DNA: TGTGCCAGCAGTCCGACAGGGGGCTTGGATACGCAGTATTTT
CDR3: CASSPTGGLDTQYF

D: TRBD2
size: .
J: TRBJ2-3
V: TRBV3-1/TRBV3-2
DNA: TGTGCCAGCAGCCACCTACTAGCGGGGGGTGCAGATACGCAGTATTTT
CDR3: CASSHLLAGGADTQYF

D: .
size: .
J: TRBJ1-3
V: TRBV24-1
DNA: TGTGCCACCAGTGATGCGGGCTTCGGAAACACCATATATTTT
CDR3: CATSDAGFGNTIYF